This entry is about one TCR beta chain. What it binds is unknown. The data were obtained in a study of immune evolution from preneoplasia to lung adenocarcinoma. General study points: Normal lung had the highest top T cell clone frequencies.

The repertoire was sequenced with immunoSEQ multiplex PCR; TCRdb's copy has only in-frame clones and lacks some. The table lists 4,000 to 5,000 clones, under 80% of them singletons. The receptor was isolated from a person aged 70 to 85 with lung adenocarcinoma. Sequencing was done on a sample of FFPE minimally invasive lung adenocarcinoma tissue.

The chain's CDR3 is CASSEAGTPTYEQYF. As DNA, the CDR3 is TGTGCCAGCAGTGAAGCGGGGACACCAACCTACGAGCAGTACTTC. The chain uses TRBV6-1 and TRBJ2-7; TRBD1 is a possible D gene (6 bases). Looked up from germline, CDR1 is MNHNS and CDR2 is SASEGT. The ends were cut back, 0 bases at V and 2 bases at J, with 11 bases in the middle. The CDR3 runs 15 residues.